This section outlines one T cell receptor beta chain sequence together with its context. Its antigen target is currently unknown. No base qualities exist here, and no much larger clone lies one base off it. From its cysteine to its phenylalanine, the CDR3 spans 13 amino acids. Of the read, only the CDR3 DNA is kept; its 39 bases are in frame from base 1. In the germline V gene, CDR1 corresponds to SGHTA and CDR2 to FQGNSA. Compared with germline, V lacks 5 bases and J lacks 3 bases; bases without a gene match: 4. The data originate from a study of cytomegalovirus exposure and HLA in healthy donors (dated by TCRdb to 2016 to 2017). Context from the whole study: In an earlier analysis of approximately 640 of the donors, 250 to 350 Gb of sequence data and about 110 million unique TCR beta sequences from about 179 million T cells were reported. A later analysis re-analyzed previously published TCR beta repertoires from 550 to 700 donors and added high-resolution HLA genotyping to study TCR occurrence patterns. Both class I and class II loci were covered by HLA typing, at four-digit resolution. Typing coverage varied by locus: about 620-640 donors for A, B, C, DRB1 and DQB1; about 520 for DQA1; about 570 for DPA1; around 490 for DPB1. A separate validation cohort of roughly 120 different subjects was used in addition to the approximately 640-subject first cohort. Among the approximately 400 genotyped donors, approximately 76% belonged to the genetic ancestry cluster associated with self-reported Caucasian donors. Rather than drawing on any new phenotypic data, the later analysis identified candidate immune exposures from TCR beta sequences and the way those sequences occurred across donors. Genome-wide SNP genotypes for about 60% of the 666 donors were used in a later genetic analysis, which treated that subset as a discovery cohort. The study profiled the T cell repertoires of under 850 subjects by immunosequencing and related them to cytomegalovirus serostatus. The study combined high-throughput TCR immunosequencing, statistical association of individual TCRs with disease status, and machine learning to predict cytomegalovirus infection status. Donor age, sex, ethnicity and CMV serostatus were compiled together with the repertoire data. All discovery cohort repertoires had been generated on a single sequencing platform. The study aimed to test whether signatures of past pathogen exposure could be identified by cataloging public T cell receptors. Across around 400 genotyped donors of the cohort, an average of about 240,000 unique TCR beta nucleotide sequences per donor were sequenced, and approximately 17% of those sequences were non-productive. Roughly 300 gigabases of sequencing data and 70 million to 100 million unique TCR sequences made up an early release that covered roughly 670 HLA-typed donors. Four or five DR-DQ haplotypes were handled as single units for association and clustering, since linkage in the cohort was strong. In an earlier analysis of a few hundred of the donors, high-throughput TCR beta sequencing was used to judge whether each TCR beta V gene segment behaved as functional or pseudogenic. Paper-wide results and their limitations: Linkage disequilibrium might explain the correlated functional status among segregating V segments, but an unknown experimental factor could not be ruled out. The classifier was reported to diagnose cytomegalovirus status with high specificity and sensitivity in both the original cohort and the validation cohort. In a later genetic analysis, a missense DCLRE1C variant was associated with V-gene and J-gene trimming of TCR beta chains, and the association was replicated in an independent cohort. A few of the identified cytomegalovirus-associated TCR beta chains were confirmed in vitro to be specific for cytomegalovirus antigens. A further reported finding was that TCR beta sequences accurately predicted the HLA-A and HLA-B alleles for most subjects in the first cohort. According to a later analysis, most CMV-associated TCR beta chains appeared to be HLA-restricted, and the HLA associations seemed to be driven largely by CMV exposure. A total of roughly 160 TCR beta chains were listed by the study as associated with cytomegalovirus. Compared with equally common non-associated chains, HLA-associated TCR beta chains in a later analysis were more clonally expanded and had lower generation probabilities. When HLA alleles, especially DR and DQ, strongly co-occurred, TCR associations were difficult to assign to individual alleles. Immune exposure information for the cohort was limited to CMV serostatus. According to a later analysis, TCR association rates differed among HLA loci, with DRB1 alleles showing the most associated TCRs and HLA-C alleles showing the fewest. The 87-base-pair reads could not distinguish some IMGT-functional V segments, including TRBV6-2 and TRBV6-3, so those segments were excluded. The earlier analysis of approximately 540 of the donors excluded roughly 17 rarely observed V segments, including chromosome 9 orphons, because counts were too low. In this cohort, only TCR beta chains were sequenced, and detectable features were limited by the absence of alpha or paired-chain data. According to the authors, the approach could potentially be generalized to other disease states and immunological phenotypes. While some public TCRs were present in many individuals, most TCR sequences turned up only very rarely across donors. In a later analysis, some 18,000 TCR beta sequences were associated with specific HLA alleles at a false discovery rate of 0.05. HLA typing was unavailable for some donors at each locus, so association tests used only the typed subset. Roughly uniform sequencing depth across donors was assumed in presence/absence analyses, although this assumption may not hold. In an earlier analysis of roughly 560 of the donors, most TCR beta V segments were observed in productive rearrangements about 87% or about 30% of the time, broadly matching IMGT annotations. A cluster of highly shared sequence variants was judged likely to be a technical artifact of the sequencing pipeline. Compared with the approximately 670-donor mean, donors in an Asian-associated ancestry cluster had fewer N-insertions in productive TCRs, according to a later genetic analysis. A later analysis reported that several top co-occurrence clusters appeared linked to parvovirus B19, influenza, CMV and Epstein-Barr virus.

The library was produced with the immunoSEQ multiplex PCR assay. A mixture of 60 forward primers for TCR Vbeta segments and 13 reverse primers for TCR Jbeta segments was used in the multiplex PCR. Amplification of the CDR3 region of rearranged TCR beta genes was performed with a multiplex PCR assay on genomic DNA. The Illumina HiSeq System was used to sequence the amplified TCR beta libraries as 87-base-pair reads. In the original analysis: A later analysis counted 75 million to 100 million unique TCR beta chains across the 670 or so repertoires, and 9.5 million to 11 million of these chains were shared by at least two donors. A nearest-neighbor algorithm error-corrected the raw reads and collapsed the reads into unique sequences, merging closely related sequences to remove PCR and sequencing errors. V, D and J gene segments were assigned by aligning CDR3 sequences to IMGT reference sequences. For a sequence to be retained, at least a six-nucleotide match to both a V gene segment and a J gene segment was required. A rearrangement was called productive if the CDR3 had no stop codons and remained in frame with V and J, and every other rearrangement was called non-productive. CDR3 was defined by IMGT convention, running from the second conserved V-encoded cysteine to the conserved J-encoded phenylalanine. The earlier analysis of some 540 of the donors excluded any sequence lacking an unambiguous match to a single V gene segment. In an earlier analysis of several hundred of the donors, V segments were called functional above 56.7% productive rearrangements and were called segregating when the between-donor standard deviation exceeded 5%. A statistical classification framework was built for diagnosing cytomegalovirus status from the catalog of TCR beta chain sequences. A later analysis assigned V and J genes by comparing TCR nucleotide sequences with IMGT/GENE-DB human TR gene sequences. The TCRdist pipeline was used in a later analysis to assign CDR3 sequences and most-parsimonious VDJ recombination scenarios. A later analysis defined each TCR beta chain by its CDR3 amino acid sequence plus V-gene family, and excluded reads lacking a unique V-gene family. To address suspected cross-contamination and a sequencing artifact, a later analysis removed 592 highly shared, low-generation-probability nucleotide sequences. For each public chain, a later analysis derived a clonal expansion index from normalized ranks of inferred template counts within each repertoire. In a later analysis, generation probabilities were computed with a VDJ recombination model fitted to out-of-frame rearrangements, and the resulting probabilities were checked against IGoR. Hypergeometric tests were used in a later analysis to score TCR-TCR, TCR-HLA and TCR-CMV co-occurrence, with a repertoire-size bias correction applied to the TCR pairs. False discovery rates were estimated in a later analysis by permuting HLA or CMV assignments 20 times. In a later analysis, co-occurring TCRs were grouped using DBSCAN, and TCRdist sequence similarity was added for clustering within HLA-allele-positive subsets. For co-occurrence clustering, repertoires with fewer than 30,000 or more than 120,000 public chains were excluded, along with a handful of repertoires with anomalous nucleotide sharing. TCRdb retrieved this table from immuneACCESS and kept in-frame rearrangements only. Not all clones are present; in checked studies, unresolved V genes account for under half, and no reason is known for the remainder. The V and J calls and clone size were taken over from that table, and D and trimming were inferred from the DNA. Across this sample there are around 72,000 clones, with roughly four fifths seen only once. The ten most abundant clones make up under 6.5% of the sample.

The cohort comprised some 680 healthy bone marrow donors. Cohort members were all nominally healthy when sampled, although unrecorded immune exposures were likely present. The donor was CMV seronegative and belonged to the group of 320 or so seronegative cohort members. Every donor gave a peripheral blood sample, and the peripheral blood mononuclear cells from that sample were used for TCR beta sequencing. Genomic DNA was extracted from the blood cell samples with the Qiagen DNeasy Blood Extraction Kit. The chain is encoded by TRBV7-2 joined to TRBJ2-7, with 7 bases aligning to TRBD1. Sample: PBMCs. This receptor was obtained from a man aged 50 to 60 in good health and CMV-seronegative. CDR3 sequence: CASSPGQYYEQYF. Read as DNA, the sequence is TGTGCCAGCAGCCCGGGACAGTACTACGAGCAGTACTTC.